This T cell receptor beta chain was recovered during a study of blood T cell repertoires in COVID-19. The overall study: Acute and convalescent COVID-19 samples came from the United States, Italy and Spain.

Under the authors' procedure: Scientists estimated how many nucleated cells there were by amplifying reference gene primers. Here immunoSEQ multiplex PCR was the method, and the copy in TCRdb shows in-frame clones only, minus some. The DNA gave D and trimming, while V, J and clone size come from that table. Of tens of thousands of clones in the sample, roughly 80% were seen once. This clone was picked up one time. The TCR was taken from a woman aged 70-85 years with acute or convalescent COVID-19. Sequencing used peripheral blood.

The CDR3 spells CASSLDRGNTEAFF. The DNA of the CDR3 is TGCGCCAGCAGCTTAGACAGGGGCAACACTGAAGCTTTCTTT. The chain uses TRBV5-1 and TRBJ1-1; 8 nucleotides line up with TRBD1. Unmatched junction bases numbered 2, after V lost 2 bases and J lost 2 bases. Per germline, CDR1 SGHRS and CDR2 YFSETQ. This CDR3 contains 14 residues.